This TCR beta chain was sequenced during a study of graft-versus-host responses after intestinal transplantation. About the study: Following induction with anti-thymocyte globulin, all recipients were given tacrolimus and steroids for 2 to 4 years. Whole-study results and caveats: High graft-versus-host to host-versus-graft clonal ratios were seen in allografts of patients with graft-donor T cell macrochimerism. After transplant, early declines in HvG clones were associated with peak levels of circulating GvH clones. Analysis identified GvH clones in recipient marrow, with some appearing first in ileum or blood.

Sequencing was performed with immunoSEQ multiplex PCR; in TCRdb, only in-frame clones are kept and a portion is missing. The table records 85,000 to 100,000 clones, more than 70% of them present only once. V gave up 4 bases and J gave up 2 bases; unmatched junction bases: 10. This CDR3 has 18 residues. In germline, CDR1 is SGHNT, CDR2 YYREEE (reference sequence). On this clone itself: Its antigen is still unknown.

The sequenced sample was PBMCs, obtained 255 days after intestinal transplant. The V gene is TRBV5-4, the J gene TRBJ2-7; 15 bases fit TRBD2. The sequence came from a human patient who received an intestinal transplant, so some T cells may come from the graft donor. DNA of the CDR3: TGTGCCAGCAGCCCTGGGGGACTAGCGGGAGGATCGGCCTACGAGCAGTACTTC. Translating it yields CASSPGGLAGGSAYEQYF.